Each of the 18 T cell receptor beta chains below was sequenced from the same sample in a study of T cell changes during pregnancy in multiple sclerosis. Produced via immunoSEQ multiplex PCR; TCRdb's table is partial and in-frame only. The sample has about 59,000 clones, approximately 90% seen once. The sample here was peripheral blood, taken in the third trimester of pregnancy. Every receptor here comes from a female donor in good health, enrolled as a control in a pregnancy study.

CDR3 in amino acids: CASSLRGQENTEAFF. Here the CDR3 DNA reads TGCGCCAGCAGCTTGCGTGGGCAGGAGAACACTGAAGCTTTCTTT. The J gene is TRBJ1-1, the V gene TRBV5-1; the D is unclear. Between the trimmed V and J ends, which lost 1 base and 1 base, there was a span of 11 bases. This CDR3 region has 15 residues. The germline gives CDR1 SGHRS, CDR2 YFSETQ.

The chain carries TRBV5-4 and TRBJ1-4, with D possibly being TRBD1 (6 bases). This CDR3 is built from 14 residues. The V end lost 2 bases, the J end lost 8 bases, and 13 bases lay between the germline ends. The germline gives CDR1 SGHNT, CDR2 YYREEE (reference sequence). Here the CDR3 reads CASSLTGGREKLFF. CDR3 bases: TGTGCCAGCAGCTTAACGGGGGGCAGGGAAAAACTGTTTTTT.

The chain employs TRBV4-3 and TRBJ2-3, with 9 bases lining up with TRBD2. Losses at the gene ends were 4 bases for V and 3 bases for J; bases not matched to a gene: 5. CDR1 and CDR2 from the germline V gene are LGHNA and YSLEER. The CDR3 is made up of 15 amino acids. The CDR3, as DNA: TGCGCCAGCAGCCTTCGACTAGCGGATACAGATACGCAGTATTTT. It encodes CASSLRLADTDTQYF.

The chain recombines TRBV7-9 with TRBJ2-1; 9 bases align to TRBD1. The CDR3 has 15 residues. Trimming cost V 5 bases and J 5 bases; bases outside gene matches: 7. Germline CDR1 reads SEHNR; CDR2 reads FQNEAQ (reference sequence). The CDR3 DNA follows: TGTGCCAGCAGCCTCGGACAGGGGCGGGACAATGAGCAGTTCTTC. This translates into CASSLGQGRDNEQFF.

The chain is built from TRBV4-2 and TRBJ1-4; TRBD1 might be the D (5 bases). The V end lost 4 bases, the J end lost 0 bases, and 15 bases lay between the germline ends. Looked up from germline, CDR1 is LGHNA and CDR2 is YNFKEQ. This CDR3 spans 17 amino acids. CDR3 sequence (DNA): TGTGCCAGCAGCCTCTGGGAGGGGACCGCAACTAATGAAAAACTGTTTTTT. Amino acids: CASSLWEGTATNEKLFF.

Written as DNA, the CDR3 is TGTGCCAGCGGAACAGTGCCAAATGAGCAGTTCTTC. Its protein is CASGTVPNEQFF. This chain links TRBV2 with TRBJ2-1; no clear D. Germline V gives CDR1 SNHLY, CDR2 FYNNEI. Trimming shortened V by 8 bases and J by 7 bases, and 12 bases separated the two germline ends. CDR3 length: 12 amino acids.

This chain connects TRBV4-2 to TRBJ1-1, with D perhaps TRBD1 (6 bases). CDR1 is LGHNA, CDR2 YNFKEQ, per germline. The CDR3 runs 17 residues. Trimming cost V 4 bases and J 0 bases, with 18 bases left between them. The CDR3 DNA sequence: TGTGCCAGCAGCCGGGCCACTACAGGGCTGATGAACACTGAAGCTTTCTTT. This codes for CASSRATTGLMNTEAFF.

The chain employs TRBV5-8 and TRBJ2-7; TRBD1 is a possible D gene (5 bases). Germline V gives CDR1 SGHTS, CDR2 YDEGEE. Trimming pared 4 bases from V and 3 bases from J, leaving 17 bases between. This CDR3 region has 15 residues. CDR3 sequence reads: CASSDDRKDLYEQYF. The CDR3 DNA follows: TGTGCCAGCAGCGACGACAGAAAGGACCTCTACGAGCAGTACTTC.

In this sample, this clone turned up a few times. This chain connects TRBV5-1 to TRBJ1-3; 7 nucleotides match TRBD1. The CDR3 is made up of 14 amino acids. In germline, CDR1 is SGHRS, CDR2 YFSETQ. V shed 4 bases and J 4 bases; nucleotides not matched to a gene: 5. The CDR3 DNA follows: TGCGCCAGCAGCGAGGGGGCGGACGGAAACACCATATATTTT. Translating it yields CASSEGADGNTIYF.

The V gene is TRBV18, the J gene TRBJ2-7, with 8 bases matching TRBD1. Germline-derived CDR1 and CDR2 are KGHSH and LQKENI. The V and J ends lost 3 bases and 2 bases, in that order; junction bases with no gene match: 6. The CDR3 length is 15 residues. The CDR3 bases are TGTGCCAGCTCACCTCAACTACAGGGGGCCTACGAGCAGTACTTC. Its protein is CASSPQLQGAYEQYF. Complete variable domain (other parts from reference TRBV18 and TRBJ2-7): NAGVMQNPRHLVRRRGQEARLRCSPMKGHSHVYWYRQLPEEGLKFMVYLQKENIIDESGMPKERFSAEFPKEGPSILRIQQVVRGDSAAYFCASSPQLQGAYEQYFGPGTRLTVT.

This chain uses TRBV6-6 with TRBJ1-2, with D uncertain. Trimming removed 7 bases at V and 4 bases at J, with 19 bases between. CDR1 and CDR2 (germline): MNHNY, SVGAGI (reference sequence). The CDR3 is 15 amino acids. In DNA form, the CDR3 reads TGTGCCAGCACCTACAGTGGCCTCGAATCCTATGGCTACACCTTC. Translation: CASTYSGLESYGYTF.

The chain joins TRBV7-9 to TRBJ2-7; 7 bases fit TRBD2. The CDR3 runs to 15 residues. Per germline, CDR1 SEHNR and CDR2 FQNEAQ (reference sequence). With V trimmed by 3 bases and J by 5 bases, 10 bases remained unmatched. This CDR3 reads CASSFGGLLGNEQYF. CDR3 DNA: TGTGCCAGCAGCTTCGGGGGGTTACTTGGGAACGAGCAGTACTTC.

The chain joins TRBV27 to TRBJ2-5; no reliable D call. V was trimmed by 1 base and J by 2 bases, leaving 11 bases between them. CDR3 length equals 15 residues. In germline, CDR1 is MNHEY, CDR2 SMNVEV (reference sequence). The CDR3 DNA follows: TGTGCCAGCAGTTTATATGTATCGGGTCAAGAGACCCAGTACTTC. Protein product: CASSLYVSGQETQYF.

In DNA, the CDR3 is TGTGCCAGCAGTGACCAGAAATACGAGCAGTACTTC. It specifies CASSDQKYEQYF. The rearrangement uses TRBV6-1 and TRBJ2-7, with D hard to call. V shed 3 bases and J shed 4 bases, with 7 bases lying between them. Germline lookup yields CDR1 MNHNS and CDR2 SASEGT. The CDR3 has 12 residues.

For this clone: One end of the junction is discordant with germline, which a read error may explain. The rearrangement uses TRBV7-7 and TRBJ2-5; D not resolved. This CDR3 is built from 13 residues. Germline CDR1 is SSHAT and CDR2 is FNYEAQ (reference sequence). The DNA for the CDR3 is TGTGCTAGCAGCTTTTATAGTCAAGAGACCCAGTACTTC. This gives the protein CASSFYSQETQYF.

The chain uses TRBV6-1 and TRBJ1-6; possibly TRBD1 for D (5 bases). Trimming removed 2 bases from V and 9 bases from J, with 14 bases in between. The CDR3 sequence is 15 residues long. Germline loops: CDR1 MNHNS, CDR2 SASEGT. Here the CDR3 DNA reads TGTGCCAGCAGTGAAACGGGAGGGGAGGCTTCACCCCTCCACTTT. Residues: CASSETGGEASPLHF.

The chain recombines TRBV2 with TRBJ2-2; TRBD1 is a possible D gene (5 bases). V dropped 7 bases and J dropped 3 bases, with 15 bases sitting between them. The CDR3 sequence is 15 residues long. Germline V gene lookup returns CDR1 SNHLY and CDR2 FYNNEI. The CDR3 region is CASKLLIGDTGELFF. The CDR3 DNA reads as TGTGCCAGCAAGCTCCTTATAGGGGACACCGGGGAGCTGTTTTTT.

This clone appeared a few times. The chain uses TRBV7-6 and TRBJ1-6; 7 bases align to TRBD1. The CDR3 totals 14 residues. CDR1 and CDR2 from the germline V gene are SGHVS and FNYEAQ. V was clipped by 5 bases and J by 7 bases; unmatched bases: 5. The CDR3: CASSRGTANSPLHF. CDR3 nucleotide sequence: TGTGCCAGCAGCCGCGGGACAGCAAATTCACCCCTCCACTTT.